A single T cell receptor beta chain is shown here with its context. CDR1 LNHNV and CDR2 YYDKDF come from the germline V gene (reference sequence). The trim removed 7 bases at V and 8 bases at J, leaving 11 bases unmatched. CDR3 size: 15 residues. This sample is drawn from a study of shared clonotypes between healthy human individuals. Naive CD8 isolation took CD45RO-negative cells positively selected for CCR7 and excluded terminally differentiated effector memory CD45RA+ cells. TCRdb's copy holds only in-frame clones and misses some; the assay was immunoSEQ multiplex PCR. The sample has hundreds of thousands of clones, about 91% seen once; the top ten hold 24%.

The receptor was derived from a man between 25 and 39 years old in good health. The chain employs TRBV15 and TRBJ2-1; 10 bases are a match to TRBD2. The sample comprised naive CD8+ T cells sorted from blood. The CDR3 spells CATNSPSGRIDEQFF. The CDR3 coding sequence is TGTGCCACCAACAGCCCTAGCGGGAGAATTGATGAGCAGTTCTTC.